This paragraph covers one T cell receptor beta chain sequence. Its antigen is unknown. Via the markers CD45RO/CCR7/CD25/CD127/CD95/CD27, stem cell-like memory, regulatory, central memory and naive CD4+ cells were sorted. The isolated RNA, all of it, was reverse transcribed, so expressed TCRB transcripts were what got sequenced. Here immunoSEQ multiplex PCR was the method, and the copy in TCRdb shows in-frame clones only, minus some. The data hold 300,000 to 400,000 clones, with approximately 15% observed a single time. This sample was taken from a study of beta chain features in type 1 diabetes. For the study at large: Sorted cells numbering around 100,000,000 were examined across all samples. Study-wide results and limits: All four CD4+ subsets of Type 1 diabetes patients contained TCRB CDR3s that were moderately but significantly shorter. A possible short-template PCR bias applies equally to patients and controls.

This CDR3 is 15 amino acids long. V was cut by 5 bases and J by 2 bases, with 14 bases left in between. The germline V gene encodes CDR1 SGHRS and CDR2 YFSETQ. The material sequenced was naive CD4+ T cells from blood. The chain links TRBV5-1 to TRBJ1-5; tentative D call: TRBD1 (5 bases). This sequence originates from a woman aged 18-29 years with type 1 diabetes. CDR3 sequence: CASSPTGLGNQPQHF. The CDR3 region has the DNA TGCGCCAGCAGTCCTACAGGTTTGGGCAATCAGCCCCAGCATTTT.